The 11 T cell receptor beta chains below all came from one sample that was sequenced in a study of spatial heterogeneity in lung cancer. From the 5' RACE reads, TCRdb called clonotypes with MiXCR, one entry per CDR3 protein. The profile shows some 5,400 distinct CDR3 sequences, around 4.3% of them singletons. Indicated time point: sample taken at primary tumor resection. This material consisted of normal lung tissue next to the tumor, taken at surgery. These receptors were obtained from a male donor with early-stage non-small cell lung cancer.

This clonotype was seen at least ten times. The chain employs TRBV4-1 and TRBJ1-1; perhaps TRBD1 as D (6 bases). Germline V gene data show CDR1 as MGHRA and CDR2 as YSYEKL. The CDR3 covers 14 residues. Between the trimmed V and J ends, which lost 4 bases and 1 base, there was a span of 10 bases. The CDR3 nucleotides are TGCGCCAGCAGCCGCCAACAGGGGAACACTGAAGCTTTCTTT. It yields the protein CASSRQQGNTEAFF.

This clonotype was seen ten or more times. The chain combines TRBV7-9 with TRBJ2-2; 10 bases are shared with TRBD2. The ends lost 4 bases at V and 1 base at J; junction bases unmatched: 0. Germline CDR1 reads SEHNR; CDR2 reads FQNEAQ (reference sequence). This CDR3 is built from 15 residues. CDR3 amino acids: CASSWTSGNTGELFF. CDR3 DNA: TGTGCCAGCAGCTGGACTAGCGGGAACACCGGGGAGCTGTTTTTT.

In this sample, this clonotype turned up many times. The chain recombines TRBV2 with TRBJ1-1, with TRBD1 matching 8 bases. Trimming took 6 bases from V and 3 from J; bases not matched to a gene: 6. Germline V gene lookup returns CDR1 SNHLY and CDR2 FYNNEI. This CDR3 region has 14 residues. The CDR3 nucleotides read TGTGCCAGCAGCCCGACAGGGGTATACACTGAAGCTTTCTTT. It yields the protein CASSPTGVYTEAFF. The whole variable domain, remainder taken from reference TRBV2 and TRBJ1-1, is EPEVTQTPSHQVTQMGQEVILRCVPISNHLYFYWYRQILGQKVEFLVSFYNNEISEKSEIFDDQFSVERPDGSNFTLKIRSTKLEDSAMYFCASSPTGVYTEAFFGQGTRLTVV.

This sequence joins TRBV20-1 and TRBJ2-1; possibly TRBD1 or TRBD2 for D (5 bases each). CDR1 and CDR2 (germline): DFQATT, SNEGSKA (reference sequence). This CDR3 comprises 16 residues. With 3 bases removed from V and 2 bases from J, the gap between germline ends came to 17 bases. The CDR3 DNA follows: TGCAGTGCTAGCCCCCTTGGGGGAGCCGCCTACAATGAGCAGTTCTTC. This gives the protein CSASPLGGAAYNEQFF.

The sample holds many counts of this clonotype. This sequence joins TRBV10-3 and TRBJ2-5, with TRBD1 matching over 8 bases. The CDR3 sequence is 13 residues long. Germline values: CDR1 ENHRY, CDR2 SYGVKD. With V trimmed by 7 bases and J by 5 bases, 6 bases remained unmatched. CDR3 residues: CAIKPGGWETQYF. CDR3 nucleotide sequence: TGTGCCATCAAGCCAGGGGGCTGGGAGACCCAGTACTTC.

This clonotype counts as medium-sized. The J gene is TRBJ2-1, the V gene TRBV12-3 or TRBV12-4; D unclear. This CDR3 spans 12 amino acids. V was pared by 5 bases and J by 4 bases, with 6 bases between. The CDR3: CASSLEYNEQFF. In nucleotides, the CDR3 is TGTGCCAGCAGTCTTGAATACAATGAGCAGTTCTTC.

On this clonotype: A much larger clone sits a single nucleotide away, making a read error possible. The V and J genes are TRBV5-6 and TRBJ2-7; 7 nucleotides line up with TRBD2. The V gene's germline CDR1 is SGHDT and CDR2 YYEEEE. The CDR3 runs to 15 residues. J lost 4 bases, V lost 4 bases, and 11 bases had no gene match. The CDR3 loop is CASSQSGTCNYEQYF. The CDR3 DNA follows: TGTGCCAGCAGCCAAAGCGGGACTTGCAATTACGAGCAGTACTTC.

Ten or more counts support this clonotype. The J gene is TRBJ2-1, the V gene TRBV24-1; D is undetermined. This CDR3 has 11 amino acids. Germline-derived CDR1 and CDR2 are KGHDR and SFDVKD. The ends were cut back, 4 bases at V and 8 bases at J, with 5 bases in the middle. Here the CDR3 reads CATSELHEQFF. The CDR3, as DNA: TGTGCCACCAGTGAACTCCATGAGCAGTTCTTC.

This clonotype was recorded many times. The chain joins TRBV20-1 to TRBJ2-1; 13 bases map to TRBD2. V lost 0 bases, J lost 13 bases, and 9 bases stayed unmatched. Germline V lookup: CDR1 DFQATT, CDR2 SNEGSKA (reference sequence). The CDR3 contains 15 residues. CDR3 loop: CSAREGTSGDHGQFF. CDR3 coding DNA: TGCAGTGCTAGAGAGGGGACTAGCGGGGACCATGGACAGTTCTTC.

This clonotype qualifies as medium-sized (0.01 to 0.1%). The chain carries TRBV2 and TRBJ1-1; D unresolved. The CDR3 is 13 residues long. The V gene lost 1 base and the J gene lost 4 bases, with 7 bases spanning the gap. From germline, CDR1 is SNHLY and CDR2 FYNNEI. CDR3 nucleotides: TGTGCCAGCAGTGAAGGGTTGGGCACTGAAGCTTTCTTT. Protein sequence: CASSEGLGTEAFF.

By sample fraction, this clonotype is medium-sized. This chain uses TRBV3-1 with TRBJ2-1; 13 bases align to TRBD2. Per germline, CDR1 LGHDT and CDR2 YNNKEL (reference sequence). There are 15 residues in the CDR3. The ends lost 4 bases at V and 6 bases at J; junction bases unmatched: 3. The CDR3 DNA reads TGTGCCAGCAGCCGGACTAGCGGGGGATCCAATGAGCAGTTCTTC. Its protein product is CASSRTSGGSNEQFF.